This T cell receptor (beta chain) was captured in a study of blood T cell repertoires in COVID-19. About the study: The United States, Italy and Spain supplied acute and convalescent COVID-19 samples. Sources were T cells, B-cell-depleted T cells, or PBMCs; the material itself was cDNA or gDNA.

Per the authors' pipeline: Amplification from reference gene primers served as the basis for estimated nucleated cell counts. Here immunoSEQ multiplex PCR was the method, and the copy in TCRdb shows in-frame clones only, minus some. V, J and clone size reflect that table, while D and trimming were determined from the DNA. The sample has around 84,000 clones, about four fifths seen once. Germline V CDR1 and CDR2: SQVTM, ANQGSEA. Trimming cost V 4 bases and J 3 bases; bases outside gene matches: 7. This CDR3 region has 15 residues. This TCR derives from an elderly man with active or convalescent COVID-19. Sequencing input: peripheral blood. The J gene is TRBJ2-2, the V gene TRBV29-1, with 8 bases that match TRBD2. CDR3 sequence: CSVGTGRGDTGELFF. CDR3 DNA sequence: TGCAGCGTTGGTACCGGGAGGGGGGACACCGGGGAGCTGTTTTTT.